This TCR beta chain was sequenced for a study of blood T cell repertoires in COVID-19. Across the whole study: Spain, Italy and the United States supplied samples that represented acute and convalescent COVID-19.

Cohorts were determined from participant-reported clinical history. TCRdb keeps only in-frame clones here, not all; method: immunoSEQ multiplex PCR. The sample lists about 270,000 clones, around 90% occurring once. The CDR3 consists of 12 residues. The V gene's germline CDR1 is MGHRA and CDR2 YSYEKL. Trimming cost V 2 bases and J 6 bases, with 7 bases left between them. Sequencing was carried out using PBMCs or T cells enriched from blood (not recorded which). The chain has TRBV4-1 and TRBJ2-5; no reliable D call. This receptor was taken from a woman aged 25 to 39 with acute COVID-19. As DNA, the CDR3 is TGCGCCAGCAGCCAAAACTATCAGACCCAGTACTTC. Its translation is CASSQNYQTQYF.